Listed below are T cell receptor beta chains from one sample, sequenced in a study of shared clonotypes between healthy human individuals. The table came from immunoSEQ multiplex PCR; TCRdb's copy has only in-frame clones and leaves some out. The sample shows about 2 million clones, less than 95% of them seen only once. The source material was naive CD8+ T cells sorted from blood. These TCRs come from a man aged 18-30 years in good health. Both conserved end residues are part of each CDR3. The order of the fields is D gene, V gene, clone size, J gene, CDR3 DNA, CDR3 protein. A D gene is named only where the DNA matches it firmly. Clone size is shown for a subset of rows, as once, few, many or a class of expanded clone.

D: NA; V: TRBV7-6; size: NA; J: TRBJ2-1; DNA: TGTGCCAGCAGCTTAGGGAACCCAGGGTGGGGTTACAATGAGCAGTTCTTC; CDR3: CASSLGNPGWGYNEQFF
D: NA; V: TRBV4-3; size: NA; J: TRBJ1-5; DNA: TGCGCCAGCAGCCAAGACTGGAGCAATCAGCCCCAGCATTTT; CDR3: CASSQDWSNQPQHF
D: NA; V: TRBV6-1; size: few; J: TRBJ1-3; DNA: TGTGCCAGCAGTCAAGAAACATCCTTCTCTGGAAACACCATATATTTT; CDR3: CASSQETSFSGNTIYF
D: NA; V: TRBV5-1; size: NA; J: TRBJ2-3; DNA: TGCGCCAGCAGCTTCCGACTAGGGGGAACCACAGATACGCAGTATTTT; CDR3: CASSFRLGGTTDTQYF
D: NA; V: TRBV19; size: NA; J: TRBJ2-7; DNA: TGTGCCAGTAGTTGGCAGGACCAGGGCTACGAGCAGTACTTC; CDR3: CASSWQDQGYEQYF
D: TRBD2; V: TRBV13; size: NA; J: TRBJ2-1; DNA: TGTGCCAGCAGGGGAGCGGGAGGGGACAATGAGCAGTTCTTC; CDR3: CASRGAGGDNEQFF
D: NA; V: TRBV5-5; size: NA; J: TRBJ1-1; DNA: TGTGCCAGCAGTCCAGACCCGAACACTGAAGCTTTCTTT; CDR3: CASSPDPNTEAFF
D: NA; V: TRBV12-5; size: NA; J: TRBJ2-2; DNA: TGTGCTAGTGGTTTTACGACAGGGAACACCGGGGAGCTGTTTTTT; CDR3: CASGFTTGNTGELFF
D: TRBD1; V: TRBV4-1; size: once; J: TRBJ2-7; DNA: TGCGCCAGCAGCCAACAAGGAGGGACAGGGCTTGGGCAGCAGTACTTC; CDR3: CASSQQGGTGLGQQYF
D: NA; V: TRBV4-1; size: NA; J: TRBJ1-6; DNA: TGCGCCAGCAGCCAAACGTTGGGAAATTCACCCCTCCACTTT; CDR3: CASSQTLGNSPLHF
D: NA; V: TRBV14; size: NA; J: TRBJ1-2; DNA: TGTGCCAGCTCAACCGGGACTATCTATGGCTACACCTTC; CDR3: CASSTGTIYGYTF
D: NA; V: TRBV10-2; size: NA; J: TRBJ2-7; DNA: TGCGCCAGCACCTGGGACACCAACTACGAGCAGTACTTC; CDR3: CASTWDTNYEQYF
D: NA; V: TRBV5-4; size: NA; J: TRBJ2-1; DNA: TGTGCCAGCAGCTTGGGCCCATTGGATGAGCAGTTCTTC; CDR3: CASSLGPLDEQFF
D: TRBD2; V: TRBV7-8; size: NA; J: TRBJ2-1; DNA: TGTGCCAGCAGCCCAAGCGGGACGAGCTCCTACAATGAGCAGTTCTTC; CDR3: CASSPSGTSSYNEQFF
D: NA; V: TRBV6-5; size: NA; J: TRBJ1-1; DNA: TGTGCCAGCAGTTACTCGGACTCCACTGAAGCTTTCTTT; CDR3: CASSYSDSTEAFF
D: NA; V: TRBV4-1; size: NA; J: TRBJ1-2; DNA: TGCGCCAGCAGCCCCTCCCAATCTACAGGCCGCGGCGGCTACACCTTC; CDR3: CASSPSQSTGRGGYTF
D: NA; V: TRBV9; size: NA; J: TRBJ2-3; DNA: TGTGCCAGCAGCGTAGGAGAAACACCGGATACGCAGTATTTT; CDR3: CASSVGETPDTQYF
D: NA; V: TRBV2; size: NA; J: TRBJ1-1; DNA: TGTGCCAGCAGTGAAAAACGGCAGGAGATGAACACTGAAGCTTTCTTT; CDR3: CASSEKRQEMNTEAFF
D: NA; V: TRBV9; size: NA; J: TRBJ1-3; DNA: TGTGCCAGCAGCGTAGAGGGGGGACCGAGGGACATATATTTT; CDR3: CASSVEGGPRDIYF
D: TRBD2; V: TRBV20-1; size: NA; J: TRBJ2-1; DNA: TGCAGTGCTTTAGCGGGTGAGCAGTTCTTC; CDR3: CSALAGEQFF
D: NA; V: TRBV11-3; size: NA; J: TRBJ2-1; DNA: TGTGCCAGCAGCCCTCGGGACTCTATCAATGAGCAGTTCTTC; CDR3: CASSPRDSINEQFF
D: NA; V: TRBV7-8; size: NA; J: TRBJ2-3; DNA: TGTGCCAGCAGCTTAGGGGGGTTACTAGTCACAGATACGCAGTATTTT; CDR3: CASSLGGLLVTDTQYF
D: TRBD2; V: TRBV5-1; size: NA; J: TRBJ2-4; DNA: TGCGCCAGCAGCTCAGTGGCGGGGAGGGACATTCAGTACTTC; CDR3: CASSSVAGRDIQYF
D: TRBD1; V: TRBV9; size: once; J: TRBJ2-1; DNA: TGTGCCAGCAGCGTAGCACAGGGGGCATTGCAGCGCGATGAGCAGTTCTTC; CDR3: CASSVAQGALQRDEQFF
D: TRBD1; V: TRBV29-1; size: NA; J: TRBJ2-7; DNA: TGCAGCGTCTTCGGGACAGGGGGCTACGAGCAGTACTTC; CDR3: CSVFGTGGYEQYF
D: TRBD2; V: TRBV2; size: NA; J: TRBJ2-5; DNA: TGTGCCAGCAGTGACCCGGGACTAGTTAAAGAGACCCAGTACTTC; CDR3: CASSDPGLVKETQYF
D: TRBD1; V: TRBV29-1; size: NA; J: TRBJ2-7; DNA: TGCAGCGTTGGGGACAGGGACTCCTACGAGCAGTACTTC; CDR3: CSVGDRDSYEQYF
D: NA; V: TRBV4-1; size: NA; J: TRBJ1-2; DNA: TGCGCCAGCAGCTTACCTCAGGGGATATATGGCTACACCTTC; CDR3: CASSLPQGIYGYTF
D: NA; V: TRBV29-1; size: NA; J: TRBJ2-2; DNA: TGCAGCGCCGACCCGGGGGCCAACACCGGGGAGCTGTTTTTT; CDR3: CSADPGANTGELFF
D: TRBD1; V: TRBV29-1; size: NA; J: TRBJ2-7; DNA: TGCAGCGTCCCTGGACAGGGGACTCCCTACGAGCAGTACTTC; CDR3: CSVPGQGTPYEQYF
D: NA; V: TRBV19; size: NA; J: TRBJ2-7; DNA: TGTGCCAGTAGTATAGGGAAAACCTACGAGCAGTACTTC; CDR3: CASSIGKTYEQYF
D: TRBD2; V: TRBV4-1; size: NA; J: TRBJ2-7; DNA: TGCGCCAGCAGCGTTAGTAGCGGGAGCTCCTACGAGCAGTACTTC; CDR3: CASSVSSGSSYEQYF
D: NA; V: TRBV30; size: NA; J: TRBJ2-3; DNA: TGTGCCTGGAGGGGGGGAATTGGGGCAGATACGCAGTATTTT; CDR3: CAWRGGIGADTQYF
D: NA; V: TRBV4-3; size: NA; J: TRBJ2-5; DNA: TGCGCCAGCAGCCCTACCCGGAGCGGCGGAGGTGGGGAGACCCAGTACTTC; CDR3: CASSPTRSGGGGETQYF
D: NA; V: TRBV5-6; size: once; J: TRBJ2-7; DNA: TGTGCCAGCTCCGCCAGTGGGCACTTAAGCTACGAGCAGTACTTC; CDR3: CASSASGHLSYEQYF
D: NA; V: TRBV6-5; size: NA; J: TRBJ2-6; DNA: TGTGCCACCAGTATGGGGCCCGGGGCCAACGTCCTGACTTTC; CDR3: CATSMGPGANVLTF
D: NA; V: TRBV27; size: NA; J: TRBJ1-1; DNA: TGTGCCAGCAGTCTCGATCGGGTCATGAACACTGAAGCTTTCTTT; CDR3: CASSLDRVMNTEAFF
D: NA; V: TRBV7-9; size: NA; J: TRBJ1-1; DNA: TGTGCCAGCAGCTTCAGGGACAACGGAAACACTGAAGCTTTCTTT; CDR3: CASSFRDNGNTEAFF
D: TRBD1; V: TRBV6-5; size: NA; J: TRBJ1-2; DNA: TGTGCCAGCAGGGAGACAGGGGGGGACTATGGCTACACCTTC; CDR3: CASRETGGDYGYTF
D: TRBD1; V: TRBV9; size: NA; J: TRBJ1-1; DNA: TGTGCCAGCAGCCCACGGGACAGCCCGCTTGAAGCTTTCTTT; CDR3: CASSPRDSPLEAFF
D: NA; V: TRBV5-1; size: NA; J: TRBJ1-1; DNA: TGCGCCAGCAGCTTGGCAGGGAACACTGAAGCTTTCTTT; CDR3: CASSLAGNTEAFF
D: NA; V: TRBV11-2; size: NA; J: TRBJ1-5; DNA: TGTGCCAGCAGCTTATTACCGGGTAATCAGCCCCAGCATTTT; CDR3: CASSLLPGNQPQHF
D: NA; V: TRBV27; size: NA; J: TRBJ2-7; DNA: TGTGCCAGCAGTTCCCCAAGAGGGGACTTTTCCTACGAGCAGTACTTC; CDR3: CASSSPRGDFSYEQYF
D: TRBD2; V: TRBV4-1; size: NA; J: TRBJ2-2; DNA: TGCGCCAGCAGCCAATTCGCTAGCGGGATATCGAACACCGGGGAGCTGTTTTTT; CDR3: CASSQFASGISNTGELFF
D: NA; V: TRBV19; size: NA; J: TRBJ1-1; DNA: TGTGCCAGTAGTAACGGGGCTACAATGAACACTGAAGCTTTCTTT; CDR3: CASSNGATMNTEAFF
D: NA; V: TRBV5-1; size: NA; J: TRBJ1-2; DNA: TGCGCCAGTCAGCCCGTACGGGACGGGGCCGGTGGCTACACCTTC; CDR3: CASQPVRDGAGGYTF
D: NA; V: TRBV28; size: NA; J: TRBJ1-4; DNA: TGTGCCAGCAGTACAGACCCAGGGGCGACTAATGAAAAACTGTTTTTT; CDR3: CASSTDPGATNEKLFF
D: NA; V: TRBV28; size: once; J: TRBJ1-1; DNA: TGTGCCAGCAGTCCCTGGGGGAACACTGAAGCTTTCTTT; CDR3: CASSPWGNTEAFF
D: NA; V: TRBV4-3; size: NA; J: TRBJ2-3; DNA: TGCGCCAGCAGCCAAGATAGTGGGGGGTACACAGATACGCAGTATTTT; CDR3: CASSQDSGGYTDTQYF
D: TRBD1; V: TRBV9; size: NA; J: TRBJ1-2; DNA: TGTGCCAGCAGCGTCGCGGGACAGGGGGCAGGAGGCTACACCTTC; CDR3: CASSVAGQGAGGYTF
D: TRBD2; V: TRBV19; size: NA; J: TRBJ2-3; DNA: TGTGCCAGTAGTACACGGACTAGCGGGAGCACAGATACGCAGTATTTT; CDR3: CASSTRTSGSTDTQYF
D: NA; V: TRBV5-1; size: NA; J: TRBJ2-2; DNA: TGCGCCAGCAGCTTGTTTGGACAGAACACCGGGGAGCTGTTTTTT; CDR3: CASSLFGQNTGELFF
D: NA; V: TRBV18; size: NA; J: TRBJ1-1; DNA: TGTGCCAGCTCACCCGGGTACACTGAAGCTTTCTTT; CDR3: CASSPGYTEAFF